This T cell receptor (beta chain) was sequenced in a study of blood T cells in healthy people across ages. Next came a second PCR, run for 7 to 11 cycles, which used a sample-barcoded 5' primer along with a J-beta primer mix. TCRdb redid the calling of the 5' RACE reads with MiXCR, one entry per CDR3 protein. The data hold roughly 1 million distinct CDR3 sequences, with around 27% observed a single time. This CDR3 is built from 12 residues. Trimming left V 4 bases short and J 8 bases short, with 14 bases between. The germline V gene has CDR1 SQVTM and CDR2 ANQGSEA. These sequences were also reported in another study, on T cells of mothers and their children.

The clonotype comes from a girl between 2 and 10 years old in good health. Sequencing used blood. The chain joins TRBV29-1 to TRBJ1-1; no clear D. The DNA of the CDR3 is TGCAGCGTTGTAGGGCAGGACGAAGAAGCTTTCTTT. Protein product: CSVVGQDEEAFF.